A single sample gave rise to the 9 T cell receptor beta chains below, sequenced in a study of tumor-infiltrating lymphocytes in localized non-small cell lung cancer. The method was immunoSEQ multiplex PCR; TCRdb's version includes in-frame clones alone and lacks a portion of them. Among over 15,000 clones listed, approximately 70% were seen once. The specimen was lung tumor tissue. These receptors came from a human donor with non-small cell lung cancer.

The rearrangement uses TRBV5-4 and TRBJ2-3, with 12 nucleotides matching TRBD2. With 4 bases clipped from V and 3 bases from J, the junction kept 6 bases outside the gene matches. CDR3 length: 16 amino acids. Germline V gene data show CDR1 as SGHNT and CDR2 as YYREEE (reference sequence). This chain's CDR3 is CASSPRTSGMTDTQYF. In DNA form, the CDR3 reads TGTGCCAGCAGCCCGAGGACTAGCGGGATGACAGATACGCAGTATTTT.

The rearrangement uses TRBV14 and TRBJ2-1; 11 nucleotides match TRBD2. Trimming removed 1 base from V and 12 bases from J; junction bases left unmatched: 11. Germline values: CDR1 SGHDN, CDR2 FVKESK. The CDR3 has 16 amino acids. The CDR3 protein is CASSQVVSTSGMRQFF. Written as DNA, the CDR3 is TGTGCCAGCAGCCAAGTCGTCTCGACTAGCGGGATGCGGCAGTTCTTC.

The rearrangement uses TRBV18 and TRBJ1-4; D gene unclear. CDR1 and CDR2 (germline): KGHSH, LQKENI. V was pared by 2 bases and J by 3 bases, with 10 bases between. The CDR3 runs 15 residues. The CDR3 nucleotides read TGTGCCAGCTCACCAGAGGGTGGGTCTAATGAAAAACTGTTTTTT. Protein sequence: CASSPEGGSNEKLFF. The variable domain in full, with the rest retrieved from reference TRBV18 and TRBJ1-4, is NAGVMQNPRHLVRRRGQEARLRCSPMKGHSHVYWYRQLPEEGLKFMVYLQKENIIDESGMPKERFSAEFPKEGPSILRIQQVVRGDSAAYFCASSPEGGSNEKLFFGSGTQLSVL.

This CDR3 is CSVEVADNQPQHF. The CDR3 DNA sequence: TGCAGCGTTGAAGTGGCAGACAATCAGCCCCAGCATTTT. The chain joins TRBV29-1 to TRBJ1-5; D remains ambiguous. The CDR3 is 13 amino acids. Per the germline V gene, CDR1 is SQVTM and CDR2 is ANQGSEA. V was cut by 1 base and J by 3 bases, with 7 bases left in between. The full variable domain, with the rest looked up from reference TRBV29-1 and TRBJ1-5, is SAVISQKPSRDICQRGTSLTIQCQVDSQVTMMFWYRQQPGQSLTLIATANQGSEATYESGFVIDKFPISRPNLTFSTLTVSNMSPEDSSIYLCSVEVADNQPQHFGDGTRLSIL.

This clone was counted only a few times. V and J are TRBV23-1 and TRBJ2-7, with D hard to call. TRBV23-1 is filed as an ORF, its function uncertain. V lost 3 bases to trimming and J lost 5 bases, with 2 bases between them. The CDR3 covers 10 residues. The DNA of the CDR3 is TGCGCCAGCAGTCACGACGAGCAGTACTTC. Translation: CASSHDEQYF.

V and J are TRBV5-1 and TRBJ2-2, with D possibly matching TRBD1 (5 bases). Trimming removed 0 bases from V and 1 base from J, with 10 bases in between. The germline CDR1 and CDR2 sequences are SGHRS and YFSETQ. CDR3 length equals 16 residues. As DNA, the CDR3 is TGCGCCAGCAGCTTGGCAAGGGGCCTGAACACCGGGGAGCTGTTTTTT. Encoded protein: CASSLARGLNTGELFF.

V usage is TRBV6-5 and J usage is TRBJ2-5; D could derive from TRBD1 or TRBD2 (5 bases each). V gave up 2 bases and J gave up 4 bases, with 8 bases separating them. Germline V gene sequence: CDR1 MNHEY, CDR2 SVGAGI. The CDR3 consists of 13 residues. CDR3 amino acids: CASSYGDGETQYF. The CDR3 DNA reads as TGTGCCAGCAGTTACGGGGACGGAGAGACCCAGTACTTC.

This clone was detected only a few times. V usage is TRBV9 and J usage is TRBJ2-1; TRBD2 agrees at 15 bases. There are 18 residues in the CDR3. With 3 bases clipped from V and 2 bases from J, the junction kept 6 bases outside the gene matches. Germline V CDR1 and CDR2: SGDLS, YYNGEE. The chain's CDR3 is CASSAGLAGGPTYNEQFF. The DNA for the CDR3 is TGTGCCAGCAGCGCGGGACTAGCGGGAGGACCAACCTACAATGAGCAGTTCTTC.

This clone was recorded a few times. V usage is TRBV7-9 and J usage is TRBJ2-2, with TRBD2 identical over 13 bases. V trimming: 4 bases; J trimming: 4 bases; junction bases outside the gene matches: 6. Germline CDR1 SEHNR, CDR2 FQNEAQ (reference sequence). The CDR3 runs 17 residues. In DNA, the CDR3 is TGTGCCAGCAGCTACGGACTAGCGGGAGACATCACCGGGGAGCTGTTTTTT. Protein sequence: CASSYGLAGDITGELFF.